Below, 23 T cell receptor beta chains from the same sample are listed, as sequenced in a study of persistence of HIV-infected CD4 T cells. Anti-CD3/anti-CD28 beads served as a nonspecific positive control stimulus. Sorting selected CD4+ T cells upregulating both CD40 ligand and CD69. Their antigens remain unidentified. The immunoSEQ assay was version 4, run in survey mode. TCRdb's table, derived via immunoSEQ multiplex PCR, lists solely in-frame clones and lacks some. Seen here are roughly 48,000 clones, about 85% observed once, and the top ten hold roughly 0.46%. The sequencing here drew on CD4+ T cells sorted from PBMCs after approximately 19-hour stimulation, taken from a patient who received antiretroviral therapy. These receptors all come from an adult woman with HIV who was CMV-seropositive.

Remarks on this clone: Other DNA sequences in the sample encode the same CDR3. CDR3 sequence (DNA): TGTGCCAGCAGCTTCACGCAGGGCTATGGCTACACCTTC. Translating gives CASSFTQGYGYTF. The gene calls are TRBV5-4 and TRBJ1-2; D possibly corresponds to TRBD1 (5 bases). Trimming took off 2 bases at V and 4 bases at J, with 9 bases between the two ends. CDR1 is SGHNT and CDR2 is YYREEE in the germline V gene (reference sequence). The CDR3 has 13 residues.

The rearrangement links TRBV2 to TRBJ1-4; D call uncertain. The germline CDR1 and CDR2 sequences are SNHLY and FYNNEI. The ends were cut back, 4 bases at V and 2 bases at J, with 8 bases in the middle. The CDR3 has 14 residues. The DNA for the CDR3 is TGTGCCAGCAGTGGAGGGAGTACTAATGAAAAACTGTTTTTT. It is translated as CASSGGSTNEKLFF.

V gene TRBV7-8 combines with J gene TRBJ1-1; D might be TRBD1 (6 bases). Germline V gives CDR1 SGHVS, CDR2 FQNEAQ. V shed 0 bases and J shed 1 base, with 6 bases lying between them. The CDR3 is 14 residues long. The CDR3 DNA is TGTGCCAGCAGCTTAGCGGGACAGAACACTGAAGCTTTCTTT. This codes for CASSLAGQNTEAFF. Full variable domain (outside the CDR3, taken from reference TRBV7-8 and TRBJ1-1): GAGVSQSPRYKVAKRGQDVALRCDPISGHVSLFWYQQALGQGPEFLTYFQNEAQLDKSGLPSDRFFAERPEGSVSTLKIQRTQQEDSAVYLCASSLAGQNTEAFFGQGTRLTVV.

The gene calls are TRBV5-1 and TRBJ1-1; no firm D call. The length of the CDR3 is 14 residues. V lost 0 bases and J 1 base, leaving 7 bases between the germline ends. CDR1 is SGHRS, CDR2 YFSETQ, per germline. In nucleotides, the CDR3 is TGCGCCAGCAGCTTGGCTGGGTGGAACACTGAAGCTTTCTTT. This translates into CASSLAGWNTEAFF.

The genes are TRBV5-6 and TRBJ2-3; a weak D match, TRBD2 (5 bases). In germline, CDR1 is SGHDT, CDR2 YYEEEE. Trimming took 5 bases from V and 3 from J, leaving 16 bases between them. The CDR3 contains 15 residues. The CDR3 sequence is CASRGYGRETDTQYF. DNA for the CDR3: TGTGCCAGCAGGGGATACGGCCGGGAAACAGATACGCAGTATTTT. The full variable domain, in which reference TRBV5-6 and TRBJ2-3 provide the parts outside the CDR3, is DAGVTQSPTHLIKTRGQQVTLRCSPKSGHDTVSWYQQALGQGPQFIFQYYEEEERQRGNFPDRFSGHQFPNYSSELNVNALLLGDSALYLCASRGYGRETDTQYFGPGTRLTVL.

This clone came up a few times. This chain connects TRBV5-4 to TRBJ2-2; D gene uncertain. The CDR3 is made up of 15 amino acids. Germline V gives CDR1 SGHNT, CDR2 YYREEE (reference sequence). V dropped 0 bases and J dropped 1 base, with 7 bases sitting between them. The CDR3 sequence is CASSLALGNTGELFF. In DNA, the CDR3 is TGTGCCAGCAGCTTGGCCCTGGGGAACACCGGGGAGCTGTTTTTT.

The genes are TRBV5-1 and TRBJ1-6; 7 bases align to TRBD1. This CDR3 has 17 amino acids. Germline CDR1 reads SGHRS; CDR2 reads YFSETQ. With V trimmed by 0 bases and J by 8 bases, 11 bases remained unmatched. The CDR3, as DNA: TGCGCCAGCAGCTTGGGCCCAGGACAGGCGGGTGATTCACCCCTCCACTTT. Residues: CASSLGPGQAGDSPLHF. The full variable domain, with the rest looked up from reference TRBV5-1 and TRBJ1-6, is KAGVTQTPRYLIKTRGQQVTLSCSPISGHRSVSWYQQTPGQGLQFLFEYFSETQRNKGNFPGRFSGRQFSNSRSEMNVSTLELGDSALYLCASSLGPGQAGDSPLHFGNGTRLTVT.

This chain joins TRBV10-3 and TRBJ1-3; 9 bases match TRBD1. CDR1 and CDR2 (germline): ENHRY, SYGVKD. With 2 bases clipped from V and 0 bases from J, the junction kept 5 bases outside the gene matches. The CDR3 consists of 17 residues. CDR3 residues: CAISETGGLFSGNTIYF. CDR3 sequence (DNA): TGTGCCATCAGTGAGACAGGGGGCTTGTTCTCTGGAAACACCATATATTTT.

J is TRBJ1-1 and V is TRBV5-1, with D possibly being TRBD1 (5 bases). The CDR3 is 15 residues long. Trimming pared 0 bases from V and 0 bases from J, leaving 9 bases between. In germline, CDR1 is SGHRS, CDR2 YFSETQ. CDR3 DNA: TGCGCCAGCAGCTTGGATGGGGGTATGAACACTGAAGCTTTCTTT. This translates into CASSLDGGMNTEAFF. Looking up the rest from reference TRBV5-1 and TRBJ1-1 gives the full variable domain: KAGVTQTPRYLIKTRGQQVTLSCSPISGHRSVSWYQQTPGQGLQFLFEYFSETQRNKGNFPGRFSGRQFSNSRSEMNVSTLELGDSALYLCASSLDGGMNTEAFFGQGTRLTVV.

V is TRBV18 and J is TRBJ2-5, with TRBD2 identical over 7 bases. This CDR3 contains 16 residues. Germline CDR1 and CDR2: KGHSH and LQKENI. The trim removed 3 bases at V and 3 bases at J, leaving 10 bases unmatched. CDR3 residues: CASSPVRGVNKETQYF. As DNA, the CDR3 is TGTGCCAGCTCACCCGTTCGGGGGGTAAATAAAGAGACCCAGTACTTC.

The chain has TRBV9 and TRBJ2-5; D is undetermined. The V and J ends lost 0 bases and 0 bases respectively, with 12 bases between them. Germline V lookup: CDR1 SGDLS, CDR2 YYNGEE. This CDR3 contains 16 residues. CDR3 sequence (DNA): TGTGCCAGCAGCGTAGATTACAGAACGTACCAAGAGACCCAGTACTTC. Translation: CASSVDYRTYQETQYF.

The genes are TRBV30 and TRBJ1-3; no firm D call. This CDR3 is built from 11 residues. V lost 4 bases, J lost 8 bases, and 9 bases lay in between. Germline assignment: CDR1 GTSNPN and CDR2 SVGIG (reference sequence). CDR3 residues: CAWMLGDTIYF. The CDR3 DNA is TGTGCCTGGATGCTTGGTGACACCATATATTTT. Filled out from reference TRBV30 and TRBJ1-3, the complete variable domain reads SQTIHQWPATLVQPVGSPLSLECTVEGTSNPNLYWYRQAAGRGLQLLFYSVGIGQISSEVPQNLSASRPQDRQFILSSKKLLLSDSGFYLCAWMLGDTIYFGEGSWLTVV.

The chain recombines TRBV7-2 with TRBJ1-1, with D hard to call. Trimming took 0 bases from V and 4 from J, leaving 12 bases between them. CDR1 is SGHTA and CDR2 is FQGNSA in the germline V gene. The CDR3 is 15 amino acids. CDR3 loop: CASSLAWVRSTEAFF. The CDR3 nucleotides are TGTGCCAGCAGCTTAGCATGGGTGAGGAGCACTGAAGCTTTCTTT.

The chain combines TRBV10-1 with TRBJ2-2; unclear D gene. This CDR3 is 15 amino acids long. From germline, CDR1 is WNHNN and CDR2 SYGVQD (reference sequence). Trimming cost V 2 bases and J 0 bases, with 7 bases left between them. CDR3 sequence reads: CASSEGSPNTGELFF. CDR3 in DNA: TGCGCCAGCAGTGAGGGCAGCCCGAACACCGGGGAGCTGTTTTTT.

The V gene is TRBV20-1, the J gene TRBJ2-1, with TRBD2 matching 8 bases. The CDR3 runs 15 residues. After removal of 3 bases from V and 4 bases from J, the junction contained 8 bases not matched to a gene. Germline values: CDR1 DFQATT, CDR2 SNEGSKA (reference sequence). The CDR3 spells CSASETSALYNEQFF. CDR3 DNA: TGCAGTGCTAGTGAGACTAGCGCTTTATACAATGAGCAGTTCTTC.

The rearrangement joins TRBV5-1 to TRBJ2-1; no firm D call. This CDR3 region has 14 residues. V was pared by 4 bases and J by 12 bases, with 20 bases between. Germline V gene lookup returns CDR1 SGHRS and CDR2 YFSETQ. The CDR3: CASSRTTRKEGQFF. The CDR3 DNA follows: TGCGCCAGCAGCCGGACGACGCGGAAGGAAGGGCAGTTCTTC.

The chain combines TRBV5-1 with TRBJ2-1; 11 bases are a match to TRBD2. The CDR3 is 15 residues long. Germline V lookup: CDR1 SGHRS, CDR2 YFSETQ. The V and J ends lost 2 bases and 7 bases, in that order; junction bases with no gene match: 5. DNA of the CDR3: TGCGCCAGCAGCTTTAGCGGGGGGGCTTGGAATGAGCAGTTCTTC. It translates to CASSFSGGAWNEQFF.

The V call is TRBV5-4, the J call TRBJ2-2; TRBD2 agrees at 10 bases. Germline lookup yields CDR1 SGHNT and CDR2 YYREEE (reference sequence). The ends lost 4 bases at V and 3 bases at J; junction bases unmatched: 6. The CDR3 runs to 16 residues. The CDR3 reads CASSALAGAYTGELFF. The CDR3 DNA reads TGTGCCAGCAGCGCCCTAGCGGGGGCCTACACCGGGGAGCTGTTTTTT.

This clone appeared once. This chain uses TRBV2 with TRBJ1-3; TRBD1 matches at 7 bases. The germline V gene encodes CDR1 SNHLY and CDR2 FYNNEI. The length of the CDR3 is 14 residues. J gave up 2 bases and V 6 bases, and 4 bases lay outside the gene matches. CDR3 sequence: CASSPTGTGNTIYF. The CDR3 DNA follows: TGTGCCAGCAGCCCGACAGGGACTGGAAACACCATATATTTT.

The chain links TRBV19 to TRBJ1-4, with D maybe TRBD1 (5 bases). Germline CDR1 LNHDA, CDR2 SQIVND (reference sequence). The CDR3 has 15 amino acids. Trimming stripped 1 base from V and 5 bases from J, with 11 bases between. CDR3 DNA sequence: TGTGCCAGTAGTATAGTTGACAGATCAAATGAAAAACTGTTTTTT. It specifies CASSIVDRSNEKLFF.

This rearrangement joins TRBV10-3 to TRBJ1-2; 10 bases line up with TRBD1. The CDR3 extends over 14 amino acids. After removal of 2 bases from V and 5 bases from J, the junction contained 2 bases not matched to a gene. The germline CDR1 and CDR2 sequences are ENHRY and SYGVKD. This CDR3 reads CAISEGTGEYGYTF. The CDR3 nucleotides read TGTGCCATCAGTGAGGGGACAGGGGAATATGGCTACACCTTC.

The chain joins TRBV5-1 to TRBJ1-4; perhaps TRBD1 as D (6 bases). Per the germline V gene, CDR1 is SGHRS and CDR2 is YFSETQ. Between the trimmed V and J ends, which lost 4 bases and 4 bases, there was a span of 14 bases. The CDR3 sequence is 15 residues long. CDR3 in DNA: TGCGCCAGCAGCCCCCTTAGAGGGGGTAATGAAAAACTGTTTTTT. Its protein product is CASSPLRGGNEKLFF.

V and J are TRBV10-1 and TRBJ2-1, with unresolved D. Trimming removed 6 bases at V and 0 bases at J, with 9 bases between. Germline lookup yields CDR1 WNHNN and CDR2 SYGVQD (reference sequence). The CDR3 consists of 14 residues. CDR3 DNA sequence: TGCGCCAGCAGCCCCGGGCCCTCCTACAATGAGCAGTTCTTC. It translates to CASSPGPSYNEQFF.